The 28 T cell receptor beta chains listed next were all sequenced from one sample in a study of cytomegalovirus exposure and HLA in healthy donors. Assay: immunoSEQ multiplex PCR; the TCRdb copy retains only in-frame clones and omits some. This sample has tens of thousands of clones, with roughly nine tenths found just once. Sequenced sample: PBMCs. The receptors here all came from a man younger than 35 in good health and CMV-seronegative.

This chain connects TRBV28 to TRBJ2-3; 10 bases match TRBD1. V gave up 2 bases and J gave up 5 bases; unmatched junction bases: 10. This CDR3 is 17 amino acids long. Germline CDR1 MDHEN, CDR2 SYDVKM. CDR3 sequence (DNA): TGTGCCAGCAGTTTACTCCCCCGGACAGGGGGGGGAGATACGCAGTATTTT. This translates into CASSLLPRTGGGDTQYF.

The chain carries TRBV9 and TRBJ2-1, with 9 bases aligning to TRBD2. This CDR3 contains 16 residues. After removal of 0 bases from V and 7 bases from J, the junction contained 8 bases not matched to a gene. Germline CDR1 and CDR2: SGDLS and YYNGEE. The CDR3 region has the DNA TGTGCCAGCAGCGTAGAGGGTAGCGGGAGAGGGAATGAGCAGTTCTTC. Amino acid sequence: CASSVEGSGRGNEQFF.

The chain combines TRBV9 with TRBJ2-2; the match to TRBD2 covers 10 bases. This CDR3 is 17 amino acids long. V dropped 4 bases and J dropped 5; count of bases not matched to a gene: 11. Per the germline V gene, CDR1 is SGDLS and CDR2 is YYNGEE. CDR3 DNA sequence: TGTGCCAGCAGCATGGATGGGACTAGCGCTTTGACCGGGGAGCTGTTTTTT. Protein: CASSMDGTSALTGELFF.

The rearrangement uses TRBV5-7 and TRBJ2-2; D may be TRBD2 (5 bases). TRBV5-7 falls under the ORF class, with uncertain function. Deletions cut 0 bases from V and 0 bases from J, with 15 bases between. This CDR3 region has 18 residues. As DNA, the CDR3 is TGTGCCAGCAGCTTGGATGGAAAGGACTTACCGAACACCGGGGAGCTGTTTTTT. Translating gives CASSLDGKDLPNTGELFF.

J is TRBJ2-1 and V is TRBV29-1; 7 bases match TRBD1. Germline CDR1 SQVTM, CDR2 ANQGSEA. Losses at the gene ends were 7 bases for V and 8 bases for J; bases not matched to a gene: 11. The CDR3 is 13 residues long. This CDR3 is CSARTGIGDEQFF. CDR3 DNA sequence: TGCAGCGCCAGGACAGGAATAGGGGATGAGCAGTTCTTC.

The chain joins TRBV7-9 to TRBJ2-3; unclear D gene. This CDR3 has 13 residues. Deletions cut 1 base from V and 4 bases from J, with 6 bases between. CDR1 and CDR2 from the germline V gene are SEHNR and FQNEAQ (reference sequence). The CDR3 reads CASSLVSSDTQYF. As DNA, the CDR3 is TGTGCCAGCAGCTTAGTTAGCTCAGATACGCAGTATTTT.

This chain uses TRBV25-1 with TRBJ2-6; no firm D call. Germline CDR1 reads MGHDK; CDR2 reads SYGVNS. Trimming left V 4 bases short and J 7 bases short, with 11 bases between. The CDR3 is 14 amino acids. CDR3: CASSADMVANVLTF. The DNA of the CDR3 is TGTGCCAGCAGTGCCGACATGGTAGCCAACGTCCTGACTTTC.

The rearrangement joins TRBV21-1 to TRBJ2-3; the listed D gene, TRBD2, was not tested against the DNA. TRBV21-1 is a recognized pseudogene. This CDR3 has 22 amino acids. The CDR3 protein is CASSKILVLAGRRFRGTDTQYF. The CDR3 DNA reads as TGTGCCAGCAGCAAAATATTGGTACTAGCGGGAAGAAGATTTAGGGGCACAGATACGCAGTATTTT.

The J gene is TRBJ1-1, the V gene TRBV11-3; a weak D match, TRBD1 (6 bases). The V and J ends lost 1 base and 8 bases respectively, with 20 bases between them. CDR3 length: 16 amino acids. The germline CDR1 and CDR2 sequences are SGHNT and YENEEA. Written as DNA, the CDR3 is TGTGCCAGCAGCTTAGTTTTAGGGGGAAGCGGGACAGAAGCTTTCTTT. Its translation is CASSLVLGGSGTEAFF. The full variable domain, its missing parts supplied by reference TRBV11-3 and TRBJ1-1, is EAGVVQSPRYKIIEKKQPVAFWCNPISGHNTLYWYLQNLGQGPELLIRYENEEAVDDSQLPKDRFSAERLKGVDSTLKIQPAELGDSAVYLCASSLVLGGSGTEAFFGQGTRLTVV.

CDR3 coding DNA: TGCGCCAGCAGTTTCTACGGGAGCCACGAGCAGTACTTC. Its translation is CASSFYGSHEQYF. The V gene is TRBV10-2, the J gene TRBJ2-7; tentatively, D is TRBD2 (6 bases). Trimming took off 5 bases at V and 5 bases at J, with 13 bases between the two ends. Germline assignment: CDR1 WSHSY and CDR2 SAAADI. The CDR3 has 13 amino acids.

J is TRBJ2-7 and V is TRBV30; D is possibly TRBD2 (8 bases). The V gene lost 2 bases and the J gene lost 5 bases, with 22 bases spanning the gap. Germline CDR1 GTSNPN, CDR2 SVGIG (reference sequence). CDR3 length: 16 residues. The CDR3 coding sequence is TGTGCCTGGAGTTCCCGTAGCGGGACAGTTTACCACGAGCAGTACTTC. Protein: CAWSSRSGTVYHEQYF.

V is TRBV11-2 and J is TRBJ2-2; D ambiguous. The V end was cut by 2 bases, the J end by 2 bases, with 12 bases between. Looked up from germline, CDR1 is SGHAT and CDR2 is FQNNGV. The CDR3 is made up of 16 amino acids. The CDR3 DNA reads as TGTGCCAGCAGCTTATATATGGGCTCTAACACCGGGGAGCTGTTTTTT. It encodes CASSLYMGSNTGELFF.

The CDR3 here is CASRLRSWDEQFF. The CDR3 nucleotides are TGTGCCAGCAGATTGAGGAGTTGGGATGAGCAGTTCTTC. The chain links TRBV6-5 to TRBJ2-1; the D is unclear. CDR1 and CDR2 from the germline V gene are MNHEY and SVGAGI. Trimming took off 6 bases at V and 8 bases at J, with 14 bases between the two ends. The CDR3 sequence is 13 residues long.

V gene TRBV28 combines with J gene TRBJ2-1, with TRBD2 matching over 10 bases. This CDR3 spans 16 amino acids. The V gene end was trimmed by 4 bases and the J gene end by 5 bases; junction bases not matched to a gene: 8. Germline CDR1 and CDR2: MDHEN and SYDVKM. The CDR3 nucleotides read TGTGCCAGCAGTTCGACGGGACTAGCGCAGAACAATGAGCAGTTCTTC. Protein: CASSSTGLAQNNEQFF.

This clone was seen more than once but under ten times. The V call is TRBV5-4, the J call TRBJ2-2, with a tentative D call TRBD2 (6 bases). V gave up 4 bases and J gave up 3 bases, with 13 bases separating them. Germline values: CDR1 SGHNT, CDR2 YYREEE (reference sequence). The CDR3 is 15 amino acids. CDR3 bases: TGTGCCAGCAGCCCGCTAGGAGGGTACACCGGGGAGCTGTTTTTT. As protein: CASSPLGGYTGELFF.

CDR3 sequence (DNA): TGTGCCAGCAGACAGGACAGGGAGAACTACGAGCAGTACTTC. Residues: CASRQDRENYEQYF. The J gene is TRBJ2-7, the V gene TRBV5-6, with 8 bases fitting TRBD1. V was clipped by 5 bases and J by 3 bases; unmatched bases: 7. There are 14 residues in the CDR3. Germline lookup yields CDR1 SGHDT and CDR2 YYEEEE.

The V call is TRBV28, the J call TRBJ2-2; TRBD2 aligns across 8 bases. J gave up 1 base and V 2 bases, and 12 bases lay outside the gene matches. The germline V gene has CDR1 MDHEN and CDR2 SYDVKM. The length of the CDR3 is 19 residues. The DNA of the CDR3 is TGTGCCAGCAGTTTAGTTGGACTAGCTTTAGAGAGGAACACCGGGGAGCTGTTTTTT. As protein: CASSLVGLALERNTGELFF.

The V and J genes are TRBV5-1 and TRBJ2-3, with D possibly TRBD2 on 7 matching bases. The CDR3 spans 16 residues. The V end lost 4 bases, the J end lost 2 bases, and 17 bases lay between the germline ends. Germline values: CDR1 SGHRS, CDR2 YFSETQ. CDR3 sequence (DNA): TGCGCCAGCAGCCTCACGGAAGCGGGACACACAGATACGCAGTATTTT. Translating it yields CASSLTEAGHTDTQYF. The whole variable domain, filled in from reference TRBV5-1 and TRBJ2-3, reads KAGVTQTPRYLIKTRGQQVTLSCSPISGHRSVSWYQQTPGQGLQFLFEYFSETQRNKGNFPGRFSGRQFSNSRSEMNVSTLELGDSALYLCASSLTEAGHTDTQYFGPGTRLTVL.

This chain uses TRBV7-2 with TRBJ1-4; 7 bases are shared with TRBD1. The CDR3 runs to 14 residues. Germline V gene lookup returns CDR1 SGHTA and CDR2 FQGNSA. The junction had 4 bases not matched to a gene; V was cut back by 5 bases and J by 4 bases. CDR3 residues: CASSIGTDNEKLFF. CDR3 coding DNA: TGTGCCAGCAGCATTGGGACAGATAATGAAAAACTGTTTTTT.

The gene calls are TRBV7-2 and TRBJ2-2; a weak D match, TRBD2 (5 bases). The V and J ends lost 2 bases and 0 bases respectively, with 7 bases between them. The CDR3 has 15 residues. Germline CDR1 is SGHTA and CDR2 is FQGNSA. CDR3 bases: TGTGCCAGCAGCTTATCAGCGGCGAACACCGGGGAGCTGTTTTTT. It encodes CASSLSAANTGELFF.

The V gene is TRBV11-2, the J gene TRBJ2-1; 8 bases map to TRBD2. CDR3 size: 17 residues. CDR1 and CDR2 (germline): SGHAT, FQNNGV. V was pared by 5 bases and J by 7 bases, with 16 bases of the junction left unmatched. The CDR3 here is CASSPRLALVLGNEQFF. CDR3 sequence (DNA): TGTGCCAGCAGCCCCAGACTAGCGCTCGTTCTAGGAAATGAGCAGTTCTTC.

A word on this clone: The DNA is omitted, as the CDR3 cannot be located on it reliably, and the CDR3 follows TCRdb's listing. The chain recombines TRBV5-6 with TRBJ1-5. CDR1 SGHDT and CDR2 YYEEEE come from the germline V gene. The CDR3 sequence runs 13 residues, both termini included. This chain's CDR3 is CASSVGPGAVGHF.

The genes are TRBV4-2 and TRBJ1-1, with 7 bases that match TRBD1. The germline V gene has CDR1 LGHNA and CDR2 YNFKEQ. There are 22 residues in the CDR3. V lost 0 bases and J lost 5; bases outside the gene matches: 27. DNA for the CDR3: TGTGCCAGCAGCCAAGACCCCGTCGGCTTACAGGGGCCATCCTGGGGATGGACTGAAGCTTTCTTT. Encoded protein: CASSQDPVGLQGPSWGWTEAFF.

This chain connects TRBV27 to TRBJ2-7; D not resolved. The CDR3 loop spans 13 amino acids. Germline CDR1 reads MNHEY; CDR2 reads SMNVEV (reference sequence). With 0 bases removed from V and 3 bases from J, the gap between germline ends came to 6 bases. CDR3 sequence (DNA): TGTGCCAGCAGTTTATCCCCGGGCTACGAGCAGTACTTC. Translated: CASSLSPGYEQYF.

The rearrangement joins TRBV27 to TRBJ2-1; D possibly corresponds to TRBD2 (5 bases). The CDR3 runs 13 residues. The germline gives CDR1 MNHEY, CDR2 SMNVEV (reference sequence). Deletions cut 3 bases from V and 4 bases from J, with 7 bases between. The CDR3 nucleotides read TGTGCCAGCAGTTTGAGGGCTTACAATGAGCAGTTCTTC. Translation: CASSLRAYNEQFF.

CDR3 DNA sequence: TGTGCCAGCAGCCAAGCGGTAAACACAGATACGCAGTATTTT. Protein: CASSQAVNTDTQYF. The chain uses TRBV4-2 and TRBJ2-3; no firm D call. This CDR3 region has 14 residues. Germline loops: CDR1 LGHNA, CDR2 YNFKEQ. Trimming removed 1 base at V and 2 bases at J, with 7 bases between.

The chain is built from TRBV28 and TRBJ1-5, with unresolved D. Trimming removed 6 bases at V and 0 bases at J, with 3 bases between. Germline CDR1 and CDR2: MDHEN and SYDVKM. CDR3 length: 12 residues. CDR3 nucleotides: TGTGCCAGCAGCGGTAGCAATCAGCCCCAGCATTTT. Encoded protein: CASSGSNQPQHF.

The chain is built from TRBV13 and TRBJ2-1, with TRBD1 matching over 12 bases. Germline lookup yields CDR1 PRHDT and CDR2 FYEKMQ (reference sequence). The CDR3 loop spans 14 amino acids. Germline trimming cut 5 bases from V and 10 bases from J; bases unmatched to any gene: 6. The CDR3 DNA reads TGTGCCAGCAGCCCGGGACAGGGGGCCAGGGAGCAGTTCTTC. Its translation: CASSPGQGAREQFF.